One sample yielded the 19 T cell receptor beta chains listed below, sequenced in a study of T cell changes during pregnancy in multiple sclerosis. Data came from immunoSEQ multiplex PCR; TCRdb stores just in-frame clones and leaves some out. This sample has under 65,000 clones, with just under 95% found just once. The starting material was peripheral blood, obtained in the second trimester of pregnancy. The receptors originated from a female donor with multiple sclerosis, enrolled in a pregnancy study.

The rearrangement joins TRBV4-1 to TRBJ2-3; D remains unclear. Trimming stripped 3 bases from V and 5 bases from J, with 3 bases between. This CDR3 region has 11 residues. Germline assignment: CDR1 MGHRA and CDR2 YSYEKL. The CDR3 here is CASSHVDTQYF. CDR3 DNA: TGCGCCAGCAGCCACGTAGATACGCAGTATTTT.

The rearrangement links TRBV27 to TRBJ2-1, with a possible D match to TRBD2 (6 bases). The germline V gene has CDR1 MNHEY and CDR2 SMNVEV (reference sequence). Trimming removed 3 bases from V and 0 bases from J, with 18 bases in between. This CDR3 is built from 18 residues. The CDR3 nucleotides are TGTGCCAGCAGTTTGGAGTGGAGCGGGCCTAGCTCCTACAATGAGCAGTTCTTC. The encoded protein is CASSLEWSGPSSYNEQFF.

The V call is TRBV7-8, the J call TRBJ1-4, with TRBD1 identical over 10 bases. V lost 1 base and J lost 8; bases outside the gene matches: 4. The germline V gene has CDR1 SGHVS and CDR2 FQNEAQ. The CDR3 is 15 amino acids. CDR3 nucleotide sequence: TGTGCCAGCAGCTTAGAGGGGACAGGGGTCGAAAAACTGTTTTTT. Amino acid sequence: CASSLEGTGVEKLFF.

The chain uses TRBV6-4 and TRBJ2-1; TRBD2 matches at 11 bases. Trimming took 7 bases from V and 6 from J; bases not matched to a gene: 8. The germline CDR1 and CDR2 sequences are MRHNA and SNTAGT. The CDR3 covers 15 residues. CDR3 DNA sequence: TGTGCCAGCACCCCACTAGCGGGAGTGGGCAATGAGCAGTTCTTC. This encodes CASTPLAGVGNEQFF.

This chain uses TRBV29-1 with TRBJ1-1; D ambiguous. This CDR3 has 14 amino acids. Deletions cut 5 bases from V and 0 bases from J, with 13 bases between. Per germline, CDR1 SQVTM and CDR2 ANQGSEA. The CDR3 DNA follows: TGCAGCGTTCTAGACCTCTTCATGAACACTGAAGCTTTCTTT. The encoded protein is CSVLDLFMNTEAFF.

J is TRBJ2-2 and V is TRBV9; D uncertain. Germline loops: CDR1 SGDLS, CDR2 YYNGEE. Between the trimmed V and J ends, which lost 4 bases and 1 base, there was a span of 11 bases. The CDR3 runs to 15 residues. This CDR3 is CASSPQDLNTGELFF. CDR3 DNA: TGTGCCAGCAGCCCCCAGGATTTGAACACCGGGGAGCTGTTTTTT.

The V call is TRBV7-9, the J call TRBJ1-4; 8 bases are a match to TRBD1. The CDR3 contains 16 residues. V dropped 6 bases and J dropped 4; count of bases not matched to a gene: 10. From germline, CDR1 is SEHNR and CDR2 FQNEAQ (reference sequence). The CDR3 sequence is CASSLRRDRSNEKLFF. In nucleotides, the CDR3 is TGTGCCAGCAGTCTTCGCCGGGACAGGAGTAATGAAAAACTGTTTTTT. Supplemented by reference TRBV7-9 and TRBJ1-4, the full variable domain reads DTGVSQNPRHKITKRGQNVTFRCDPISEHNRLYWYRQTLGQGPEFLTYFQNEAQLEKSRLLSDRFSAERPKGSFSTLEIQRTEQGDSAMYLCASSLRRDRSNEKLFFGSGTQLSVL.

The chain is built from TRBV5-6 and TRBJ2-5; D is possibly TRBD2 (7 bases). The CDR3 has 14 amino acids. The germline V gene has CDR1 SGHDT and CDR2 YYEEEE. Trimming removed 2 bases from V and 5 bases from J, with 13 bases in between. The CDR3 bases are TGTGCCAGCAGCTTTGCAGGGAGGGGGGAGACCCAGTACTTC. As protein: CASSFAGRGETQYF.

The chain couples TRBV7-9 to TRBJ1-1; D might be TRBD1 (5 bases). V dropped 4 bases and J dropped 8 bases, with 17 bases sitting between them. Looked up from germline, CDR1 is SEHNR and CDR2 is FQNEAQ (reference sequence). CDR3 length equals 14 residues. In DNA form, the CDR3 reads TGTGCCAGCAGCTCTCAGGGAGGCAGTAGGGAAGCTTTCTTT. Translated, it gives CASSSQGGSREAFF.

The V call is TRBV2, the J call TRBJ2-3; the match to TRBD1 covers 10 bases. V lost 6 bases, J lost 3 bases, and 12 bases stayed unmatched. CDR1 and CDR2 (germline): SNHLY, FYNNEI. This CDR3 has 17 residues. In DNA, the CDR3 is TGTGCCAGCAGCCCGAGGACAGGGGGTTTTCGAACAGATACGCAGTATTTT. Translated: CASSPRTGGFRTDTQYF. The full variable domain, completed using reference TRBV2 and TRBJ2-3, is EPEVTQTPSHQVTQMGQEVILRCVPISNHLYFYWYRQILGQKVEFLVSFYNNEISEKSEIFDDQFSVERPDGSNFTLKIRSTKLEDSAMYFCASSPRTGGFRTDTQYFGPGTRLTVL.

The genes are TRBV11-2 and TRBJ2-7, with D hard to call. In germline, CDR1 is SGHAT, CDR2 FQNNGV. V was clipped by 1 base and J by 4 bases, with 14 bases between them. This CDR3 contains 15 residues. The CDR3 DNA follows: TGTGCCAGCAGCTTAGCCGCCTATAGCATGTACGAGCAGTACTTC. It yields the protein CASSLAAYSMYEQYF.

This clone was observed a few times. CDR3 in DNA: TGCGCCAGCAGCTTTTCCCGGACTAGCGGAGCCACCGGGGAGCTGTTTTTT. Its translation is CASSFSRTSGATGELFF. This chain uses TRBV5-1 with TRBJ2-2; 10 bases fit TRBD2. Germline loops: CDR1 SGHRS, CDR2 YFSETQ. CDR3 length: 17 amino acids. V was pared by 2 bases and J by 4 bases, with 8 bases of the junction left unmatched.

The chain has TRBV19 and TRBJ2-7; 11 positions match TRBD2. Trimming cost V 8 bases and J 3 bases; bases outside gene matches: 3. Germline CDR1 is LNHDA and CDR2 is SQIVND (reference sequence). The CDR3 contains 13 residues. As DNA, the CDR3 is TGTGCCAGTCGCCTAGCGGGAGGCTACGAGCAGTACTTC. Residues: CASRLAGGYEQYF.

The J gene is TRBJ2-1, the V gene TRBV5-4, with D possibly matching TRBD2 (7 bases). CDR1 and CDR2 (germline): SGHNT, YYREEE (reference sequence). V was trimmed by 0 bases and J by 9 bases, leaving 22 bases between them. The CDR3 totals 17 residues. The DNA for the CDR3 is TGTGCCAGCAGCTTGGAGGGGGGACTAACCCTGAAGGGTGAGCAGTTCTTC. The encoded protein is CASSLEGGLTLKGEQFF. The full variable domain, with the rest looked up from reference TRBV5-4 and TRBJ2-1, is ETGVTQSPTHLIKTRGQQVTLRCSSQSGHNTVSWYQQALGQGPQFIFQYYREEENGRGNFPPRFSGLQFPNYSSELNVNALELDDSALYLCASSLEGGLTLKGEQFFGPGTRLTVL.

The chain joins TRBV9 to TRBJ2-7; 7 nucleotides agree with TRBD1. CDR3 length: 13 amino acids. Germline values: CDR1 SGDLS, CDR2 YYNGEE. Trimming cost V 3 bases and J 2 bases; bases outside gene matches: 2. This CDR3 reads CASSAGTAYEQYF. Here the CDR3 DNA reads TGTGCCAGCAGCGCCGGGACAGCCTACGAGCAGTACTTC.

The chain joins TRBV5-5 to TRBJ2-7, with 8 bases matching TRBD2. From germline, CDR1 is SGHKS and CDR2 YYEKEE (reference sequence). Trimming took 2 bases from V and 2 from J; bases not matched to a gene: 6. The CDR3 contains 15 residues. The CDR3 DNA reads as TGTGCCAGCAGCTTCGGAGCGGGAGTACCCTACGAGCAGTACTTC. Residues: CASSFGAGVPYEQYF. Looking up the rest from reference TRBV5-5 and TRBJ2-7 gives the full variable domain: DAGVTQSPTHLIKTRGQQVTLRCSPISGHKSVSWYQQVLGQGPQFIFQYYEKEERGRGNFPDRFSARQFPNYSSELNVNALLLGDSALYLCASSFGAGVPYEQYFGPGTRLTVT.

As for this clone: The same CDR3 arises from other DNA sequences in this sample as well. This sequence joins TRBV6-1 and TRBJ1-2; D ambiguous. Trimming removed 2 bases from V and 0 bases from J, with 10 bases in between. The CDR3 has 15 amino acids. Germline values: CDR1 MNHNS, CDR2 SASEGT. Here the CDR3 reads CASSERPTPNYGYTF. The CDR3 nucleotides are TGTGCCAGCAGTGAACGACCGACTCCTAACTATGGCTACACCTTC.

This clone came up once. The V and J genes are TRBV6-1 and TRBJ1-5, with 9 bases identical to TRBD1. The length of the CDR3 is 13 residues. Germline V gene sequence: CDR1 MNHNS, CDR2 SASEGT. After removal of 8 bases from V and 2 bases from J, the junction contained 1 base not matched to a gene. CDR3: CASRTGGNQPQHF. The CDR3 coding sequence is TGTGCCAGCCGGACAGGGGGCAATCAGCCCCAGCATTTT.

The chain uses TRBV11-2 and TRBJ2-1; weak D call: TRBD1 (6 bases). V lost 2 bases to trimming and J lost 3 bases, with 11 bases between them. CDR3 length equals 15 residues. Looked up from germline, CDR1 is SGHAT and CDR2 is FQNNGV. The CDR3 is CASSLHGQFYNEQFF. In DNA form, the CDR3 reads TGTGCCAGCAGCTTACACGGACAGTTCTACAATGAGCAGTTCTTC.